The 20 T cell receptor beta chains below all came from one sample that was sequenced in a study of human T cells and chemical hapten exposure. Time point given: patch test 3, about 24 weeks after DPC sensitization. Documented treatment: therapeutic diphenylcyclopropenone sensitization with weekly scalp DPC. Using its own MiXCR run on the RACE reads, TCRdb lists one record per CDR3 protein. The data hold some 74,000 distinct CDR3 sequences, with 13% observed a single time. The sample in question was whole blood, obtained in connection with sensitization to the hapten diphenylcyclopropenone (DPC). The receptors derive from a woman between 50 and 59 years old with alopecia areata. Some clones in this sample may be carry-over from other donors' samples.

This clonotype was found a few times. The rearrangement uses TRBV3-1 and TRBJ1-4; no reliable D call. The CDR3 length is 16 residues. V was trimmed by 4 bases and J by 0 bases, leaving 12 bases between them. CDR1 is LGHDT and CDR2 is YNNKEL in the germline V gene (reference sequence). The CDR3 DNA reads TGTGCCAGCAGCCCCACCTCGGGATCAACTAATGAAAAACTGTTTTTT. It encodes CASSPTSGSTNEKLFF.

V gene TRBV11-2 combines with J gene TRBJ2-1; no reliable D call. V was cut by 6 bases and J by 4 bases, with 10 bases left in between. The CDR3 extends over 13 amino acids. Looked up from germline, CDR1 is SGHAT and CDR2 is FQNNGV. The CDR3 is CASSSELYNEQFF. The CDR3 DNA reads TGTGCCAGCAGTTCCGAATTATACAATGAGCAGTTCTTC.

There are a few counts of this clonotype. This chain links TRBV20-1 with TRBJ2-7, with 8 positions matching TRBD1. The CDR3 totals 13 residues. From germline, CDR1 is DFQATT and CDR2 SNEGSKA (reference sequence). The J segment lost 4 bases and the V segment lost 5 bases, leaving 7 bases of the junction unmatched. CDR3 loop: CSAPDRERYEQYF. CDR3 in DNA: TGCAGTGCTCCGGACAGGGAAAGATACGAGCAGTACTTC.

V usage is TRBV29-1 and J usage is TRBJ2-1, with D possibly TRBD2 on 7 matching bases. The V end was cut by 3 bases, the J end by 7 bases, with 13 bases between. The CDR3 contains 13 residues. From germline, CDR1 is SQVTM and CDR2 ANQGSEA. This CDR3 reads CSVEAGAKNEQFF. The CDR3 DNA is TGCAGCGTTGAGGCGGGGGCGAAAAATGAGCAGTTCTTC.

Many counts were recorded for this clonotype. The chain has TRBV20-1 and TRBJ2-3, with TRBD2 as a possible D gene (5 bases). Deletions cut 6 bases from V and 1 base from J, with 17 bases between. Germline CDR1 reads DFQATT; CDR2 reads SNEGSKA (reference sequence). The CDR3 length is 15 residues. The CDR3 spells CSANPEELRTDTQYF. DNA of the CDR3: TGCAGTGCGAATCCGGAGGAGCTGCGCACAGATACGCAGTATTTT.

This clonotype was seen repeatedly, ten times or more. The chain has TRBV3-1 and TRBJ1-1, with D uncertain. V was shortened by 0 bases and J by 1 base, with 9 bases between the two germline ends. CDR3 size: 15 residues. Germline loops: CDR1 LGHDT, CDR2 YNNKEL (reference sequence). The CDR3 is CASSQDRRQNTEAFF. CDR3 nucleotides: TGTGCCAGCAGCCAAGATCGTCGGCAGAACACTGAAGCTTTCTTT. The full variable domain, completed using reference TRBV3-1 and TRBJ1-1, is DTAVSQTPKYLVTQMGNDKSIKCEQNLGHDTMYWYKQDSKKFLKIMFSYNNKELIINETVPNRFSPKSPDKAHLNLHINSLELGDSAVYFCASSQDRRQNTEAFFGQGTRLTVV.

This clonotype was observed a few times. The genes are TRBV19 and TRBJ1-2; D possibly corresponds to TRBD1 (6 bases). The V end was cut by 7 bases, the J end by 1 base, with 16 bases between. Germline V CDR1 and CDR2: LNHDA, SQIVND (reference sequence). The CDR3 totals 15 residues. CDR3 DNA sequence: TGTGCCAGTACCTCTGGGACACTACTTAACTATGGCTACACCTTC. Protein sequence: CASTSGTLLNYGYTF.

This clonotype has just a few counts. The chain couples TRBV6-2 or TRBV6-3 to TRBJ1-1; D ambiguous. The germline V gene encodes CDR1 MNHEY and CDR2 SVGEGT. Deletions cut 0 bases from V and 5 bases from J, with 13 bases between. This CDR3 has 15 amino acids. The CDR3 DNA reads TGTGCCAGCAGTTACTCTGGAGGGTTGGGAACTGAAGCTTTCTTT. It specifies CASSYSGGLGTEAFF.

This clonotype was seen many times. This chain joins TRBV10-2 and TRBJ2-7; D perhaps matches TRBD1 (5 bases). Germline CDR1 WSHSY, CDR2 SAAADI. The V end was cut by 6 bases, the J end by 4 bases, with 7 bases between. The CDR3 totals 11 residues. The CDR3 coding sequence is TGCGCCAGCAGGGGGCCGTACGAGCAGTACTTC. This codes for CASRGPYEQYF.

The rearrangement links TRBV5-1 to TRBJ2-7; D is unclear. V was shortened by 1 base and J by 0 bases, with 8 bases between the two germline ends. The V gene's germline CDR1 is SGHRS and CDR2 YFSETQ. The CDR3 runs 14 residues. CDR3 nucleotide sequence: TGCGCCAGCAGCTTGCTCCAGCACTCCTACGAGCAGTACTTC. Translated: CASSLLQHSYEQYF.

Ten or more counts support this clonotype. This chain connects TRBV18 to TRBJ1-2; D might be TRBD1 (5 bases). V shed 3 bases and J shed 4 bases, with 9 bases lying between them. The CDR3 covers 13 residues. CDR1 is KGHSH and CDR2 is LQKENI in the germline V gene. CDR3 sequence: CASSPSDIYGYTF. CDR3 in DNA: TGTGCCAGCTCACCTTCGGACATCTATGGCTACACCTTC.

This clonotype was picked up many times. The chain recombines TRBV4-1 with TRBJ1-3; no clear D gene. CDR1 and CDR2 from the germline V gene are MGHRA and YSYEKL. The V gene lost 4 bases and the J gene lost 0 bases, with 28 bases spanning the gap. The CDR3 is made up of 21 amino acids. The CDR3 region is CASSPWWRREASRFSGNTIYF. The CDR3 coding sequence is TGCGCCAGCAGCCCCTGGTGGCGTCGGGAAGCTTCTCGTTTCTCTGGAAACACCATATATTTT.

This clonotype has ten or more counts. V gene TRBV10-1 combines with J gene TRBJ2-2, with D tentatively TRBD1 (6 bases). V lost 7 bases to trimming and J lost 2 bases, with 17 bases between them. This CDR3 contains 16 residues. Germline lookup yields CDR1 WNHNN and CDR2 SYGVQD (reference sequence). The CDR3 coding sequence is TGCGCCAGCACCCAGGGGAGAGGGCCAAACACCGGGGAGCTGTTTTTT. It translates to CASTQGRGPNTGELFF.

This chain links TRBV9 with TRBJ2-1; D perhaps matches TRBD1 (6 bases). CDR1 and CDR2 from the germline V gene are SGDLS and YYNGEE. This CDR3 region has 16 residues. V shed 3 bases and J shed 1 base, with 14 bases lying between them. CDR3 sequence: CASSGGRDNSYNEQFF. CDR3 bases: TGTGCCAGCAGCGGTGGAAGGGACAATTCCTACAATGAGCAGTTCTTC. The whole variable domain, remainder taken from reference TRBV9 and TRBJ2-1, is DSGVTQTPKHLITATGQRVTLRCSPRSGDLSVYWYQQSLDQGLQFLIQYYNGEERAKGNILERFSAQQFPDLHSELNLSSLELGDSALYFCASSGGRDNSYNEQFFGPGTRLTVL.

This clonotype was recorded at least ten times. The chain recombines TRBV29-1 with TRBJ1-2, with D unresolved. CDR3 size: 15 residues. From germline, CDR1 is SQVTM and CDR2 ANQGSEA. With 0 bases removed from V and 8 bases from J, the gap between germline ends came to 19 bases. The CDR3 is CSVEDLAGQWRGYTF. DNA for the CDR3: TGCAGCGTTGAAGATCTAGCGGGCCAATGGCGGGGCTACACCTTC. The full variable domain, its missing parts supplied by reference TRBV29-1 and TRBJ1-2, is SAVISQKPSRDICQRGTSLTIQCQVDSQVTMMFWYRQQPGQSLTLIATANQGSEATYESGFVIDKFPISRPNLTFSTLTVSNMSPEDSSIYLCSVEDLAGQWRGYTFGSGTRLTVV.

This chain connects TRBV11-2 to TRBJ1-1; D possibly corresponds to TRBD1 (5 bases). The V gene lost 6 bases and the J gene lost 1 base, with 9 bases spanning the gap. The CDR3 loop spans 13 amino acids. Germline V lookup: CDR1 SGHAT, CDR2 FQNNGV. DNA for the CDR3: TGTGCCAGCAGACGTACAGGGAACACTGAAGCTTTCTTT. It codes for CASRRTGNTEAFF.

This clonotype came up a few times. The gene calls are TRBV13 and TRBJ1-5; 7 bases are a match to TRBD1. The CDR3 runs 17 residues. Trimming at V came to 5 bases and at J to 2 bases, leaving 12 bases not matched to a gene. Germline CDR1 PRHDT, CDR2 FYEKMQ (reference sequence). CDR3 coding DNA: TGTGCCAGCAGCCCAGGACAGGTCGGACCGGGCAATCAGCCCCAGCATTTT. This codes for CASSPGQVGPGNQPQHF.

This chain links TRBV4-2 with TRBJ2-7; D is perhaps TRBD2 (5 bases). The V end was cut by 1 base, the J end by 3 bases, with 10 bases between. This CDR3 region has 14 residues. The germline V gene has CDR1 LGHNA and CDR2 YNFKEQ. The CDR3 loop is CASSQGGLVYEQYF. DNA of the CDR3: TGTGCCAGCAGCCAAGGAGGGTTGGTCTACGAGCAGTACTTC.

This sequence joins TRBV5-4 and TRBJ2-7, with a possible D match to TRBD2 (6 bases). V was clipped by 0 bases and J by 7 bases, with 14 bases between them. This CDR3 region has 14 residues. The germline V gene encodes CDR1 SGHNT and CDR2 YYREEE (reference sequence). CDR3 amino acids: CASSLGQGLDEQYF. Here the CDR3 DNA reads TGTGCCAGCAGCTTGGGTCAGGGACTGGATGAGCAGTACTTC.

This clonotype has ten or more counts. V usage is TRBV7-8 and J usage is TRBJ2-7; TRBD2 aligns across 15 bases. V was pared by 5 bases and J by 4 bases, with 3 bases of the junction left unmatched. The CDR3 extends over 15 amino acids. Germline V lookup: CDR1 SGHVS, CDR2 FQNEAQ. The CDR3 loop reads CASSLGLAGGYEQYF. Written as DNA, the CDR3 is TGTGCCAGCAGCCTGGGACTAGCGGGAGGATACGAGCAGTACTTC. The full variable domain, completed using reference TRBV7-8 and TRBJ2-7, is GAGVSQSPRYKVAKRGQDVALRCDPISGHVSLFWYQQALGQGPEFLTYFQNEAQLDKSGLPSDRFFAERPEGSVSTLKIQRTQQEDSAVYLCASSLGLAGGYEQYFGPGTRLTVT.